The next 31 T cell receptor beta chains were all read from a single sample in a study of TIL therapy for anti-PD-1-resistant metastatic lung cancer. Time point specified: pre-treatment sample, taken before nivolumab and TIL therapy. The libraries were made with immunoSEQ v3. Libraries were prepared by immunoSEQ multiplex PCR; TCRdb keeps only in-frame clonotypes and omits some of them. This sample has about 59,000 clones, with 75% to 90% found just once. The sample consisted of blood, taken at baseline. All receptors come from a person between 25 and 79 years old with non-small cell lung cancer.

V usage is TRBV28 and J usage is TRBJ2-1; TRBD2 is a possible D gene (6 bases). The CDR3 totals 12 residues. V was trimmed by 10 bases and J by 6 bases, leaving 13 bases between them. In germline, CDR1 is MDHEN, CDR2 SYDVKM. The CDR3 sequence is CATTLAPNEQFF. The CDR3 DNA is TGTGCCACCACACTAGCTCCCAATGAGCAGTTCTTC.

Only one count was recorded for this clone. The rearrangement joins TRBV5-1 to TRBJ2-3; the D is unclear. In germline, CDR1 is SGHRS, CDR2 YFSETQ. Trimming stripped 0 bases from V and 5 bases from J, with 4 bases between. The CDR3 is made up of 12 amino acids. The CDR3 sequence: CASSLGLDTQYF. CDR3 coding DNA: TGCGCCAGCAGCTTGGGTTTAGATACGCAGTATTTT.

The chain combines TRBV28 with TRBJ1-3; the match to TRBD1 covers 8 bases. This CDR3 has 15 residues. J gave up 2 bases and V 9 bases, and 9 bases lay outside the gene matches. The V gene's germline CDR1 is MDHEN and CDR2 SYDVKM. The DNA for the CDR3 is TGTGCCAGTCCAAGGCAGACAGGGGCTGGAAACACCATATATTTT. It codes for CASPRQTGAGNTIYF.

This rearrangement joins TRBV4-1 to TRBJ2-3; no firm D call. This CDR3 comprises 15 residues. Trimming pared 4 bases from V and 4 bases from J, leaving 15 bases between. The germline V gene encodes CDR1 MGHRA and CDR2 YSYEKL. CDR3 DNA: TGCGCCAGCAGCCCCCAGTACCGTCTCGCAGATACGCAGTATTTT. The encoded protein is CASSPQYRLADTQYF.

The CDR3 is CASSPGTGGNQPQHF. CDR3 in DNA: TGTGCCAGCAGTCCCGGGACAGGGGGCAATCAGCCCCAGCATTTT. This sequence joins TRBV28 and TRBJ1-5; 10 bases line up with TRBD1. Germline values: CDR1 MDHEN, CDR2 SYDVKM. CDR3 length equals 15 residues. The junction had 3 bases not matched to a gene; V was cut back by 5 bases and J by 2 bases.

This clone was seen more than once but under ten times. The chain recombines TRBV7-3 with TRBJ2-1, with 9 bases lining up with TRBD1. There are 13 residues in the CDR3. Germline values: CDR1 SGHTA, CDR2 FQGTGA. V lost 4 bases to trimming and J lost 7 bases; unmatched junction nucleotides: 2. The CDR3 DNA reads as TGTGCCAGCAGCTGGGACAGGGCTAATGAGCAGTTCTTC. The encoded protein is CASSWDRANEQFF.

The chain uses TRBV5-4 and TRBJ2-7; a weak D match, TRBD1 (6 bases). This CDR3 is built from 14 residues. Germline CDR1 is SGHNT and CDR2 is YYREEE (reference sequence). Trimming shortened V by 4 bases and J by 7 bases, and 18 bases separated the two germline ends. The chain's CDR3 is CASSEKRGSGEQYF. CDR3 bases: TGTGCCAGCAGCGAGAAAAGGGGGTCCGGAGAGCAGTACTTC. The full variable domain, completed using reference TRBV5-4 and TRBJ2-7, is ETGVTQSPTHLIKTRGQQVTLRCSSQSGHNTVSWYQQALGQGPQFIFQYYREEENGRGNFPPRFSGLQFPNYSSELNVNALELDDSALYLCASSEKRGSGEQYFGPGTRLTVT.

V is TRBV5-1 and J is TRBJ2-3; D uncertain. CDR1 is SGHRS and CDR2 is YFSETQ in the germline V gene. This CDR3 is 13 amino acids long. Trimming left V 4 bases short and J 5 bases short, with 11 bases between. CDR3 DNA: TGCGCCAGCAGCCCCCCGGCCGGAGATACGCAGTATTTT. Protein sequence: CASSPPAGDTQYF.

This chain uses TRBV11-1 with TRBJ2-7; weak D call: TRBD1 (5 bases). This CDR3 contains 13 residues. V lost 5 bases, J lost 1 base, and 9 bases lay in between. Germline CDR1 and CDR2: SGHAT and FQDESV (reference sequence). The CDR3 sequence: CASSRTQSYEQYF. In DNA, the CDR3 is TGTGCCAGCAGCCGGACACAATCCTACGAGCAGTACTTC.

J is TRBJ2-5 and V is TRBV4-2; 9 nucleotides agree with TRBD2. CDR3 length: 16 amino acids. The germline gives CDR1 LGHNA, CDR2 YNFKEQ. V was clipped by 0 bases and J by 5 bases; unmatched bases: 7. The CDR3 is CASSQEASGVFETQYF. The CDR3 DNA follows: TGTGCCAGCAGCCAAGAGGCTAGCGGGGTCTTTGAGACCCAGTACTTC.

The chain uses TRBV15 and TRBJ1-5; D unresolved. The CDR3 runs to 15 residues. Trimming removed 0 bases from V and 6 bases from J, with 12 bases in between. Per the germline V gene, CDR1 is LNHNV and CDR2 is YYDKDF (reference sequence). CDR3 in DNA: TGTGCCACCAGCAGAGATCTCGGGCAGAGTCAGCCCCAGCATTTT. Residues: CATSRDLGQSQPQHF.

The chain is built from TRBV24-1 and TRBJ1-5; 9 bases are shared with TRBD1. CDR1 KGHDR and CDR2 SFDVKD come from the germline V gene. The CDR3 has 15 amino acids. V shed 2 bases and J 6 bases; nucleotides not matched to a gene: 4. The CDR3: CATSDSQGASQPQHF. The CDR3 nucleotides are TGTGCCACCAGTGATTCACAGGGGGCGAGTCAGCCCCAGCATTTT.

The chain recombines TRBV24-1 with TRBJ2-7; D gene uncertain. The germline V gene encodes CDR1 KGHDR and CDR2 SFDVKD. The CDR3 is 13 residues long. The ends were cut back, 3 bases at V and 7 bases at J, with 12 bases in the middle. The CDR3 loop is CATSDDILGEQYF. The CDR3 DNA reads TGTGCCACCAGTGATGATATACTGGGTGAGCAGTACTTC.

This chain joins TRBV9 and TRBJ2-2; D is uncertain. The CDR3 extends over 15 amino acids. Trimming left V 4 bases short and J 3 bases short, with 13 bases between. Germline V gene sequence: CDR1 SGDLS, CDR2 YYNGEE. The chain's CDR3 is CASSIRTQDTGELFF. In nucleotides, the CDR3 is TGTGCCAGCAGCATACGGACGCAGGACACCGGGGAGCTGTTTTTT.

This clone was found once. The DNA of the CDR3 is TGCAGCACCCTTGGGCAGGGGGAGGACTATGGCTACACCTTC. Its translation: CSTLGQGEDYGYTF. V is TRBV29-1 and J is TRBJ1-2; TRBD1 aligns across 7 bases. In germline, CDR1 is SQVTM, CDR2 ANQGSEA. CDR3 length: 14 residues. With V trimmed by 8 bases and J by 3 bases, 12 bases remained unmatched.

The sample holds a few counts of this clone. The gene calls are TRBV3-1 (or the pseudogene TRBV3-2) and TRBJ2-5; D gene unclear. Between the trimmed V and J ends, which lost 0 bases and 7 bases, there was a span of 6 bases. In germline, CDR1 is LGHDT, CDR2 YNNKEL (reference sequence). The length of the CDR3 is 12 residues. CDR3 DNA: TGTGCCAGCAGCCAAGATGTTGGGACCCAGTACTTC. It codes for CASSQDVGTQYF.

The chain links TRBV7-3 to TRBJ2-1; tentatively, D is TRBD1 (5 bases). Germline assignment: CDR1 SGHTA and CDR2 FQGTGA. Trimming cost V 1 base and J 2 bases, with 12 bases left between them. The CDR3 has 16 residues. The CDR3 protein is CASSLKAGLTYNEQFF. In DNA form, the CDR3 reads TGTGCCAGCAGCTTAAAGGCAGGGTTGACCTACAATGAGCAGTTCTTC.

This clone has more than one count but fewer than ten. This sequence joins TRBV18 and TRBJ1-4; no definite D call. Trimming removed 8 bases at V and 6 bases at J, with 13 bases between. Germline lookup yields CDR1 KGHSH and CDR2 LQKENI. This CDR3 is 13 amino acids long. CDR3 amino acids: CASLGRVDEKLFF. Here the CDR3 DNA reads TGTGCCAGCCTTGGGAGGGTTGATGAAAAACTGTTTTTT.

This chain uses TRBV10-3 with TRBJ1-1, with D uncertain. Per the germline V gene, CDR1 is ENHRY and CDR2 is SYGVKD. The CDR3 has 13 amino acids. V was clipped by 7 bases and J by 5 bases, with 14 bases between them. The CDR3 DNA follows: TGTGCCATCAAGGACGGTGAGGAAACTGAAGCTTTCTTT. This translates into CAIKDGEETEAFF.

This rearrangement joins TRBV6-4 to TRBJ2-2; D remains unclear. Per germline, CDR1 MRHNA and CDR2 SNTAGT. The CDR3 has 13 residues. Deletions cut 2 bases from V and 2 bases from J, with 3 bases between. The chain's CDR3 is CASSDVNTGELFF. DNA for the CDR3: TGTGCCAGCAGTGACGTAAACACCGGGGAGCTGTTTTTT.

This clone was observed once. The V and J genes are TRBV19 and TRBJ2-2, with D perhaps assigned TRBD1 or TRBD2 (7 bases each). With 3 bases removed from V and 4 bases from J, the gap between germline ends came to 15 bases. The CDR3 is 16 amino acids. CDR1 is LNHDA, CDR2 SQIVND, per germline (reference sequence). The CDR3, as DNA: TGTGCCAGTAGTATTGGGCAGGGGGGGATCACCGGGGAGCTGTTTTTT. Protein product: CASSIGQGGITGELFF.

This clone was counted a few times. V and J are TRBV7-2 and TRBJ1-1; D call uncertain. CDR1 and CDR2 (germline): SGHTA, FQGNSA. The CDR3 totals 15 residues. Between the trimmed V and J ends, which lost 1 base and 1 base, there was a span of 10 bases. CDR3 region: CASSLVVRWNTEAFF. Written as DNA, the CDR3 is TGTGCCAGCAGCTTAGTAGTCCGCTGGAACACTGAAGCTTTCTTT.

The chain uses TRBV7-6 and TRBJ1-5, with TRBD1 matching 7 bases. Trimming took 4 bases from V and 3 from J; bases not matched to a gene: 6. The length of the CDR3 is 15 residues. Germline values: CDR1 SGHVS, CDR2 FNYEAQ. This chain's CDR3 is CASSSMTGINQPQHF. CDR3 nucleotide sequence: TGTGCCAGCAGCTCGATGACAGGGATCAATCAGCCCCAGCATTTT.

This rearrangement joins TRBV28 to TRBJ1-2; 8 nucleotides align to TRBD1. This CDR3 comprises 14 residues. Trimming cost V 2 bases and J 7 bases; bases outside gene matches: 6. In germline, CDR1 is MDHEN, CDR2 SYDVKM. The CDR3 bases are TGTGCCAGCAGTTTACCGACAGGGGTATTTGGCTACACCTTC. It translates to CASSLPTGVFGYTF.

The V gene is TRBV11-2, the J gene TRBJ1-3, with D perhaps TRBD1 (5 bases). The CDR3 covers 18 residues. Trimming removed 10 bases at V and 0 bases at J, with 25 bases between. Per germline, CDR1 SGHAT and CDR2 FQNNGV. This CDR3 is CANEGRVFSPGSGNTIYF. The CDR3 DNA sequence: TGTGCCAACGAGGGGAGGGTTTTTTCTCCGGGCTCTGGAAACACCATATATTTT.

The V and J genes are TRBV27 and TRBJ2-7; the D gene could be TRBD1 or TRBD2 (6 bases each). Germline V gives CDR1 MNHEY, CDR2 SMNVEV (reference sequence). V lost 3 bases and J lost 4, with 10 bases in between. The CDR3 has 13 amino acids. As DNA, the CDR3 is TGTGCCAGCAGTTTTGAGGGGGGATACGAGCAGTACTTC. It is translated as CASSFEGGYEQYF.

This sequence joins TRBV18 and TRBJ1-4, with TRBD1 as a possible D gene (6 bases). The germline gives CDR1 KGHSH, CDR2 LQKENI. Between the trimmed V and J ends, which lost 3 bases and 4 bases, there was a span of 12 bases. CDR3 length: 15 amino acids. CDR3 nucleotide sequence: TGTGCCAGCTCACCGTCACAGGGCGTTAATGAAAAACTGTTTTTT. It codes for CASSPSQGVNEKLFF.

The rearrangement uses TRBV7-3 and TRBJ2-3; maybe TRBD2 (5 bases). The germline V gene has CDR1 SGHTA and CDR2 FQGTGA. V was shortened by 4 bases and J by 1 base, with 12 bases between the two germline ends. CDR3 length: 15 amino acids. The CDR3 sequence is CASSSGLSRTDTQYF. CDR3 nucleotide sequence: TGTGCCAGCAGCTCAGGACTTAGTCGCACAGATACGCAGTATTTT.

This CDR3 reads CASSPGQSPPLYGYTF. DNA of the CDR3: TGTGCCAGCAGTCCGGGACAGTCACCTCCCCTCTATGGCTACACCTTC. The gene calls are TRBV7-9 and TRBJ1-2, with 7 nucleotides matching TRBD1. The CDR3 totals 16 residues. Germline V lookup: CDR1 SEHNR, CDR2 FQNEAQ (reference sequence). Losses at the gene ends were 6 bases for V and 4 bases for J; bases not matched to a gene: 14.

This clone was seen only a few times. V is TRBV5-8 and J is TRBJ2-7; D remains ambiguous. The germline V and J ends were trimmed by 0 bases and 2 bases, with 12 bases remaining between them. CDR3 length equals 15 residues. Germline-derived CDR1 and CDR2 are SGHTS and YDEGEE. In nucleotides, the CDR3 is TGTGCCAGCAGCTTGGTAGGAACCGATCCCTACGAGCAGTACTTC. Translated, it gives CASSLVGTDPYEQYF.

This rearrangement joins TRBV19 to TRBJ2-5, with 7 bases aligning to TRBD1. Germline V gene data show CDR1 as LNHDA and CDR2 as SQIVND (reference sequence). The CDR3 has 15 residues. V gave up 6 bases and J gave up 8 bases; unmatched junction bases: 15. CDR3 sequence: CASRWTGGAEGTQYF. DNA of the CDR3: TGTGCCAGTAGGTGGACAGGTGGGGCTGAAGGTACCCAGTACTTC.